One T cell receptor (beta chain) is described in this entry. Its recognized antigen is unknown. Qualities for individual bases were not recorded, and no much larger clone is one base off. TCR CDR3 regions were amplified from genomic DNA by multiplex PCR using the deep immunoSEQ assay. For each cell subset, the extracted genomic DNA was distributed evenly across all wells of several immunoSEQ 96-well plates, and each plate served as one replicate. For unsorted PBMC, each replicate PCR was loaded with around 300 ng genomic DNA, equivalent to about 33,000 T cell genomes. Ten immunoSEQ deep assay plates were used to sequence unsorted PBMC genomic DNA. Purified libraries were quantified with a Qubit 3.0 fluorometer, sized on a Bioanalyzer 2100, and re-quantified with the KAPA Library Quantification kit. A separate single-read 150-cycle Illumina NextSeq 550 flow cell was used to sequence each immunoSEQ 96-well plate. Concerning the study's data processing: Because the immunoSEQ output included only junctional sequences and no quality scores, the filtering could not be the same as the filtering used for full-length reads. To assign V/J genes and CDR3, sequences were annotated against IMGT germline references using PyIR, a Python wrapper for IgBLAST v1.9. Any read was removed if the V/J assignment was weak (E-value above 1e-6), the CDR3 was missing, or the read contained stop codons, out-of-frame junctions, or ambiguous translated residues. A V3J clonotype was defined by an identical inferred V gene, J gene, and CDR3 amino acid sequence. The percentage overlap between two repertoires was calculated by dividing the number of shared unique clonotypes by the size of the smaller repertoire. Repertoire richness was assessed with RTK rarefaction, the Chao1 estimator, and Recon v2.1 estimates of unobserved clonotypes. This is the immuneACCESS table as TCRdb keeps it, with only in-frame sequences that have V and J called. A part of the clones is gone; compared with another copy, unresolved V genes explain less than half, and the rest is unexplained. V, J and clone size are those of that table, while D and trimming were read from the DNA. This sample has hundreds of thousands of clones in its table, and roughly 83% of those were observed once. Around 14% of the sample belongs to the ten largest clones.

The donors were healthy, HIV-negative adults who had no recently reported acute infections or vaccinations. Every donor was a Caucasian adult residing in Nashville, Tennessee, USA. In the unsorted samples, 87 million or so PBMCs were counted, and genomic DNA was extracted using the QIAamp DNA Blood Mini kit. After blood collection by leukapheresis, PBMCs were isolated using Ficoll-Histopaque density gradient centrifugation and then cryopreserved in the vapor phase of liquid nitrogen. The sample is drawn from a study of shared clonotypes between healthy human individuals (dated by TCRdb to the early 2020s). Concerning the study at large: The cohort comprised two women and a few men aged 18 to 49 years. Blood TCR repertoires of four to six healthy adults were deeply sequenced to estimate repertoire size and the extent of clonotype sharing between individuals. Between about 0.94 and 8.9 billion PBMCs per donor were obtained by leukapheresis. To increase sequencing depth and limit assay-specific biases, TCR repertoire library preparation and sequencing were carried out by different laboratories using diverse techniques. Here is what the overall study found, with its caveats: Sampling was limited to blood, and TCR repertoires in tissue likely differ from TCR repertoires in blood. The small number of donors limited the genetic and exposure-history diversity represented. Pairwise subsampling indicated that sequencing depth was expected to affect the degree of clonotype sharing among donors.

From V the trimming removes 10 bases and from J it removes 2 bases, while the gene matches leave 4 bases of the junction unaccounted for. The CDR1 and CDR2 encoded by the germline V gene (reference sequence) are LNHDA and SQIVND. The CDR3 starts with the cysteine, ends with the phenylalanine, and has 12 residues. The entry retains the CDR3 DNA only, 36 bases that are in frame from base 1. The specimen sequenced was PBMCs. This receptor was taken from a woman aged 40-49 years in good health. Some clones in this sample may be carry-over from other donors' samples. The chain is made from TRBV19 and TRBJ2-7; the central 8 bases match TRBD1. The CDR3 here reads CATGQGTYEQYF. DNA sequence: TGTGCCACCGGACAGGGAACCTACGAGCAGTACTTC.